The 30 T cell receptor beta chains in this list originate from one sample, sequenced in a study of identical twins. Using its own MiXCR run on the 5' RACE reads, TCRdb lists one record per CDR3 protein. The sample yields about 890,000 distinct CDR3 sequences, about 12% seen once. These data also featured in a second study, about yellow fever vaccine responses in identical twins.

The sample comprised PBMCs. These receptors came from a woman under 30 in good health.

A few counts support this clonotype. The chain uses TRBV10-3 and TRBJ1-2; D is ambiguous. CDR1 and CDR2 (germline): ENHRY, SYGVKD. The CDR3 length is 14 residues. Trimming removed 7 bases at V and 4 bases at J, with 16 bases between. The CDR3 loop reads CAINHSDGTYGYTF. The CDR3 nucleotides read TGTGCCATCAACCACAGTGACGGCACCTATGGCTACACCTTC.

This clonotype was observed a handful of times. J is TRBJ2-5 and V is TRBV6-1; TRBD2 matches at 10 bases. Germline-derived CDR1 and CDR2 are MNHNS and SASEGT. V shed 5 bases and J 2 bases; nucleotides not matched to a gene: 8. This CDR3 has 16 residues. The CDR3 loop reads CASSSASGRFQETQYF. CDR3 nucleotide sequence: TGTGCCAGCAGTAGTGCTAGCGGGAGATTTCAAGAGACCCAGTACTTC.

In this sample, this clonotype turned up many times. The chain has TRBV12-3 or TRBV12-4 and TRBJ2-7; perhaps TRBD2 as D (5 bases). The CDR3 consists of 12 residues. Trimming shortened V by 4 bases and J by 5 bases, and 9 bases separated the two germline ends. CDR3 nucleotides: TGTGCCAGCAGTTGGTGGGAGAACGAGCAGTACTTC. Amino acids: CASSWWENEQYF.

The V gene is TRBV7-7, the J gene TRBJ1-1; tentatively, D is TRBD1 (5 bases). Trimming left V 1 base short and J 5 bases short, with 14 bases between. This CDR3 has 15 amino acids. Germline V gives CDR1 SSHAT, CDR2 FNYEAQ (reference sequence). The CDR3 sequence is CASSLESVGGTEAFF. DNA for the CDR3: TGTGCCAGCAGCTTAGAATCGGTGGGGGGGACTGAAGCTTTCTTT.

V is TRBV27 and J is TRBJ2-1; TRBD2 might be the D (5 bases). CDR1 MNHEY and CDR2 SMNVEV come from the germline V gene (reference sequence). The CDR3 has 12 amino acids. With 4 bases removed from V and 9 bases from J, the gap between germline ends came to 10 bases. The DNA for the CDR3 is TGTGCCAGCAGTTCGACCGCGGGTGAGCAGTTCTTC. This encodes CASSSTAGEQFF.

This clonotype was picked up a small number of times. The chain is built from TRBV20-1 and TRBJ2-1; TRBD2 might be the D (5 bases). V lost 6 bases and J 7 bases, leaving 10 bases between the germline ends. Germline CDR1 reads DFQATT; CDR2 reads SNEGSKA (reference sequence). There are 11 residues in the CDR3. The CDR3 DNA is TGCAGTGCCCGCACTAGAAATGAGCAGTTCTTC. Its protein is CSARTRNEQFF.

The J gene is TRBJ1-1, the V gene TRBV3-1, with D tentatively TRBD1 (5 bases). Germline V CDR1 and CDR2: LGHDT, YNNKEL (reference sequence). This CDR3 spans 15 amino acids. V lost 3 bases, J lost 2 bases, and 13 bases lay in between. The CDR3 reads CASSQDTSSNTEAFF. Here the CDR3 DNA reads TGTGCCAGCAGCCAGGACACTAGCTCTAACACTGAAGCTTTCTTT.

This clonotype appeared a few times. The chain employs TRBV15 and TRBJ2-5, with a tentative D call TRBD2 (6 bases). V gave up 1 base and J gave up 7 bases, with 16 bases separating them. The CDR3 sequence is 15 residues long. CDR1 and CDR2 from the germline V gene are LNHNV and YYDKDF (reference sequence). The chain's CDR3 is CATSRGQEGTGTQYF. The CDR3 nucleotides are TGTGCCACCAGCAGAGGTCAGGAGGGGACGGGGACCCAGTACTTC.

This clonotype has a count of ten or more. Here the CDR3 DNA reads TGTGCCAGCAGCGCTAACGAGACTACCAATTCCTACGAGCAGTACGTC. Its protein is CASSANETTNSYEQYV. V is TRBV11-2 and J is TRBJ2-7; perhaps TRBD2 as D (5 bases). Trimming pared 5 bases from V and 1 base from J, leaving 18 bases between. The CDR3 consists of 16 residues. Germline values: CDR1 SGHAT, CDR2 FQNNGV.

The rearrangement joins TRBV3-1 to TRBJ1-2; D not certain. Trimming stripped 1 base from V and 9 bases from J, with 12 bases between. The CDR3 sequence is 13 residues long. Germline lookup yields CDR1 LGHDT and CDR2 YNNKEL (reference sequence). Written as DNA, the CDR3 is TGTGCCAGCAGCCAAGTAGATCGGGGTAGCTACACCTTC. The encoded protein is CASSQVDRGSYTF.

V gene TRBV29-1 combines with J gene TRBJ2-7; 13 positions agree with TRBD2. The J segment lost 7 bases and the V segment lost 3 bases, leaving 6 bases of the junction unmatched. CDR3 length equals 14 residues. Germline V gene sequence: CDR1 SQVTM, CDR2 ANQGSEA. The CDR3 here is CSVEGGLAGVEQYF. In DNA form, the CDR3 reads TGCAGCGTTGAGGGTGGACTAGCGGGAGTTGAGCAGTACTTC.

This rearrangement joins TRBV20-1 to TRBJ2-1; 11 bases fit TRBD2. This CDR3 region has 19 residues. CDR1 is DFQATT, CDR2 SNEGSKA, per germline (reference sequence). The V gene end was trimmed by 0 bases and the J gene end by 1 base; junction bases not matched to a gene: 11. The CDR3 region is CSARDLETSGTRSYNEQFF. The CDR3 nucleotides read TGCAGTGCTAGAGATCTGGAGACTAGCGGGACCAGGTCCTACAATGAGCAGTTCTTC.

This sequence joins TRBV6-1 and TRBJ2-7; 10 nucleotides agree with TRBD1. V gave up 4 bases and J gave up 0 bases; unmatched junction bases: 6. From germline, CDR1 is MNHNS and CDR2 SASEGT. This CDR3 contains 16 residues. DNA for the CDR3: TGTGCCAGCAGTGTGTTGGGACAGGGGTCCTCCTACGAGCAGTACGTC. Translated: CASSVLGQGSSYEQYV.

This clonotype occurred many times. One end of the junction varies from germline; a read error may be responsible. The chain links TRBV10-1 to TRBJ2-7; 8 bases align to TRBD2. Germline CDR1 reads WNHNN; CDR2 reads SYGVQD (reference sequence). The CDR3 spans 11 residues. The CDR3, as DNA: TGTGCCAGCGGGAGCCTCTACGAGCAGTACTTC. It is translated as CASGSLYEQYF.

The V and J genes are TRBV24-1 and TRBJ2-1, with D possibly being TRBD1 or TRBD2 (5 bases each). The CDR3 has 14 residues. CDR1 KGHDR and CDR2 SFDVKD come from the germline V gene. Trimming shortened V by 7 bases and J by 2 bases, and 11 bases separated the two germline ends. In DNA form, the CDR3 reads TGTGCCACCAGCACTGGGGGTCCCTACAATGAGCAGTTCTTC. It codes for CATSTGGPYNEQFF.

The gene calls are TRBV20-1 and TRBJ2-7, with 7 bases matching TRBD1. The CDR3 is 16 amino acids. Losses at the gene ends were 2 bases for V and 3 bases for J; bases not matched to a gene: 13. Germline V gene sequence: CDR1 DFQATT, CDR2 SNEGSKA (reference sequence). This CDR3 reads CSARPTGQGVYYEQYF. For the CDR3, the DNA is TGCAGTGCTAGACCGACGGGGCAGGGGGTCTACTACGAGCAGTACTTC.

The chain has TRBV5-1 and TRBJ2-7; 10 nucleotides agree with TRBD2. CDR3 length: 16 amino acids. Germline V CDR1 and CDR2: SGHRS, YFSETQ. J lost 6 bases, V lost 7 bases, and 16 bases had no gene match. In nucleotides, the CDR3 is TGCGCCAGCGCCGAGGGAGTAGCGGGAGGTTGGGCCGAGCAGTACTTC. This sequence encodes CASAEGVAGGWAEQYF. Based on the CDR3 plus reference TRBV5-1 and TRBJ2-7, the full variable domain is KAGVTQTPRYLIKTRGQQVTLSCSPISGHRSVSWYQQTPGQGLQFLFEYFSETQRNKGNFPGRFSGRQFSNSRSEMNVSTLELGDSALYLCASAEGVAGGWAEQYFGPGTRLTVT.

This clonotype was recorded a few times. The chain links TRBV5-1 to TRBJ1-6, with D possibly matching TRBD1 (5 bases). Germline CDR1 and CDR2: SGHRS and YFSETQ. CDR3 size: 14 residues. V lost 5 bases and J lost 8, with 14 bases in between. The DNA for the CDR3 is TGCGCCAGCAGGGCCCCCAGGGCGGATTCACCCCTCCACTTT. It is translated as CASRAPRADSPLHF.

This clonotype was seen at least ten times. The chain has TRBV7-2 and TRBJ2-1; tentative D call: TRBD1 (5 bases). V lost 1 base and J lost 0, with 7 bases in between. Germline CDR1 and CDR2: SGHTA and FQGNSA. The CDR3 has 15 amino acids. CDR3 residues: CASSLEQASYNEQFF. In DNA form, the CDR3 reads TGTGCCAGCAGCTTAGAACAGGCCTCCTACAATGAGCAGTTCTTC.

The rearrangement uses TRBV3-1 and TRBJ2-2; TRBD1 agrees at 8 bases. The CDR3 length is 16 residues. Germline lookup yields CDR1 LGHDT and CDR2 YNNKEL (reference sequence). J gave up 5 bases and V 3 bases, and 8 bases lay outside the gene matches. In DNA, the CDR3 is TGTGCCAGCAGCCAGACGCAGGGGGCGCGGACCGGGGAGCTGTTTTTT. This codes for CASSQTQGARTGELFF.

The CDR3 sequence: CSARGQIYGYTF. For the CDR3, the DNA is TGCAGTGCTAGGGGACAAATCTATGGCTACACCTTC. The rearrangement joins TRBV20-1 to TRBJ1-2, with D perhaps matching TRBD1 (6 bases). CDR1 DFQATT and CDR2 SNEGSKA come from the germline V gene (reference sequence). This CDR3 is 12 amino acids long. V was trimmed by 3 bases and J by 4 bases, leaving 9 bases between them.

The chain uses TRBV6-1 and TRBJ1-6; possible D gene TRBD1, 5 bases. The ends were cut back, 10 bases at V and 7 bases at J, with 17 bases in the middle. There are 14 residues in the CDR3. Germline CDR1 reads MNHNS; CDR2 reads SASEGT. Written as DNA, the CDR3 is TGTGCCATCGCTCGGGCAGGGCTAAATTCACCCCTCCACTTT. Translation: CAIARAGLNSPLHF.

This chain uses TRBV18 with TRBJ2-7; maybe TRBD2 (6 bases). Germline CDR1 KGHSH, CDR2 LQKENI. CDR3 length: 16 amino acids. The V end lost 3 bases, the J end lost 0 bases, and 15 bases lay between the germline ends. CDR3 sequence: CASSPPWTTLSYEQYF. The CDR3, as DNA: TGTGCCAGCTCACCGCCCTGGACTACACTCTCCTACGAGCAGTACTTC.

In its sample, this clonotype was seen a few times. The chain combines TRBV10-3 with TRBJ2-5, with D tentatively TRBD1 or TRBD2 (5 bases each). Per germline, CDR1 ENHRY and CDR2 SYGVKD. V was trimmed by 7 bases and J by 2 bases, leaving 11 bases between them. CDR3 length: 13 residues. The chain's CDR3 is CAITGTPQETQYF. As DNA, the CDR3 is TGTGCCATCACTGGGACCCCTCAAGAGACCCAGTACTTC.

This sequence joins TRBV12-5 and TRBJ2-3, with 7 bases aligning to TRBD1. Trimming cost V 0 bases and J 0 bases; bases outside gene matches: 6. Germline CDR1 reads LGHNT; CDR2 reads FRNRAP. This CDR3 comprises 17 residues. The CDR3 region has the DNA TGTGCTAGTGGTTTGGTTTCCGGGACAGTCAGCACAGATACGCAGTATTTT. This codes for CASGLVSGTVSTDTQYF.

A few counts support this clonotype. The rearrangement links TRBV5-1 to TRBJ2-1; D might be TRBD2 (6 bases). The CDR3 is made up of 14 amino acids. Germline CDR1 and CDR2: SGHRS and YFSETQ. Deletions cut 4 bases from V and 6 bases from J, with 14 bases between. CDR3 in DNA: TGCGCCAGCAGCGGCCAAAAAGCGGGCAATGAGCAGTTCTTC. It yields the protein CASSGQKAGNEQFF.

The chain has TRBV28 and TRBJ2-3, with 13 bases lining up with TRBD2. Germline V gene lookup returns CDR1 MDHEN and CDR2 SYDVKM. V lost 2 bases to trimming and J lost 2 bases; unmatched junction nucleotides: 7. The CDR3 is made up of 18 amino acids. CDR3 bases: TGTGCCAGCAGTTTAGCCCAGACTAGCGGGGGGCCCACAGATACGCAGTATTTT. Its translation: CASSLAQTSGGPTDTQYF. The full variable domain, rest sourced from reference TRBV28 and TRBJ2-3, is DVKVTQSSRYLVKRTGEKVFLECVQDMDHENMFWYRQDPGLGLRLIYFSYDVKMKEKGDIPEGYSVSREKKERFSLILESASTNQTSMYLCASSLAQTSGGPTDTQYFGPGTRLTVL.

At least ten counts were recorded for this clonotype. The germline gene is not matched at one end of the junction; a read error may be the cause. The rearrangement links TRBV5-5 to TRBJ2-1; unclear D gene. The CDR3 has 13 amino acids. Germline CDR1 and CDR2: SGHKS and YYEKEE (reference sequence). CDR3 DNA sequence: TGCGCCAGCAGCTTGGTATCCGACAATGAGCAGTTCTTC. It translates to CASSLVSDNEQFF.

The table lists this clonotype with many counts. As DNA, the CDR3 is TGTGCCATCAGCGGTGACACCTACAATGAGCAGTTCTTC. Encoded protein: CAISGDTYNEQFF. The chain uses TRBV10-3 and TRBJ2-1; no reliable D call. The CDR3 sequence is 13 residues long. Germline loops: CDR1 ENHRY, CDR2 SYGVKD. Between the trimmed V and J ends, which lost 6 bases and 2 bases, there was a span of 8 bases.

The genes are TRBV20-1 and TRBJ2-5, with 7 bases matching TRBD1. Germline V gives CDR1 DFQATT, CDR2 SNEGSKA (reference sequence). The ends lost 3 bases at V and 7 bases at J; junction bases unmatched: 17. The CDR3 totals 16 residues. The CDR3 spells CSASPLTGTAIGTQYF. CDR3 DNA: TGCAGTGCTAGTCCCTTAACCGGGACAGCCATCGGGACCCAGTACTTC.